Below, 32 T cell receptor beta chains from the same sample are listed, as sequenced in a study of T cell repertoires in cytomegalovirus infection. MiXCR, run by TCRdb on the reads, gives a single entry per CDR3 protein. The top ten clones hold less than 10% of a sample with hundreds of thousands of distinct CDR3 sequences, roughly a quarter of them seen once. Sequenced material: CD8+ T cells from PBMCs. The receptors shown here come from a human donor in good health (CMV status not recorded). Some clones in this sample may be carry-over from other donors' samples.

This clonotype was seen ten or more times. CDR3: CASGWSSEGMNTEAFF. In DNA, the CDR3 is TGTGCTAGTGGTTGGTCATCGGAGGGGATGAACACTGAAGCTTTCTTT. The V call is TRBV12-5, the J call TRBJ1-1, with D tentatively TRBD1 (5 bases). Deletions cut 4 bases from V and 0 bases from J, with 15 bases between. Germline V gene sequence: CDR1 LGHNT, CDR2 FRNRAP. The CDR3 consists of 16 residues.

The chain joins TRBV2 to TRBJ2-3, with TRBD1 identical over 7 bases. The CDR3 length is 15 residues. The germline gives CDR1 SNHLY, CDR2 FYNNEI. The junction had 11 bases not matched to a gene; V was cut back by 6 bases and J by 5 bases. The CDR3 sequence: CASSVDRDEGDTQYF. In nucleotides, the CDR3 is TGTGCCAGCAGCGTAGACAGGGACGAAGGAGATACGCAGTATTTT. Looking up the rest from reference TRBV2 and TRBJ2-3 gives the full variable domain: EPEVTQTPSHQVTQMGQEVILRCVPISNHLYFYWYRQILGQKVEFLVSFYNNEISEKSEIFDDQFSVERPDGSNFTLKIRSTKLEDSAMYFCASSVDRDEGDTQYFGPGTRLTVL.

On this clonotype: One end of the junction is discordant with germline, which a read error may explain. The J gene is TRBJ1-4, the V gene TRBV6-6; D is possibly TRBD1 (6 bases). Germline V gene lookup returns CDR1 MNHNY and CDR2 SVGAGI (reference sequence). This CDR3 spans 18 amino acids. CDR3 protein: CANSYESGRQGTDEKLFF. CDR3 DNA: TGTGCCAACAGTTACGAGTCGGGACGGCAGGGGACGGATGAAAAACTGTTTTTT.

This clonotype was detected a few times. The chain employs TRBV7-6 and TRBJ2-2, with 9 bases identical to TRBD1. CDR1 is SGHVS and CDR2 is FNYEAQ in the germline V gene. Losses at the gene ends were 5 bases for V and 6 bases for J; bases not matched to a gene: 4. The CDR3 loop spans 14 amino acids. The CDR3 protein is CASSARTGAGELFF. The CDR3 DNA reads TGTGCCAGCAGCGCGCGGACAGGGGCCGGGGAGCTGTTTTTT.

This clonotype has more than one count but fewer than ten. This sequence joins TRBV6-1 and TRBJ1-2; D is possibly TRBD1 (5 bases). This CDR3 region has 11 residues. Germline V gives CDR1 MNHNS, CDR2 SASEGT. V was pared by 10 bases and J by 4 bases, with 10 bases between. CDR3 nucleotides: TGTGCCACCGGGACGGGCTATGGCTACACCTTC. Its protein product is CATGTGYGYTF.

DNA for the CDR3: TGTGCCAGCAGTGAAGGGGGGGAAAGGGAGCTGTTTTTT. Translated, it gives CASSEGGERELFF. The rearrangement joins TRBV2 to TRBJ2-2; tentatively, D is TRBD2 (6 bases). V lost 1 base, J lost 9 bases, and 9 bases lay in between. Germline CDR1 is SNHLY and CDR2 is FYNNEI. The CDR3 consists of 13 residues.

This clonotype was picked up a small number of times. The chain joins TRBV7-2 to TRBJ1-2; no clear D. Germline assignment: CDR1 SGHTA and CDR2 FQGNSA. V gave up 0 bases and J gave up 12 bases, with 14 bases separating them. The CDR3 is made up of 13 amino acids. In DNA, the CDR3 is TGTGCCAGCAGCTTAGCCACAGCCTCATTTCACACCTTC. Translated, it gives CASSLATASFHTF.

This clonotype came up once. The V call is TRBV12-3 or TRBV12-4, the J call TRBJ1-1; weak D call: TRBD1 (6 bases). The CDR3 contains 15 residues. V lost 7 bases and J lost 6, with 21 bases in between. The CDR3 region has the DNA TGTGCCAGCACCAAGGATGGGGGGCTGAGAGCTGAAGCTTTCTTT. It is translated as CASTKDGGLRAEAFF.

This clonotype occurred many times. This chain links TRBV7-8 with TRBJ2-7; the D gene is possibly TRBD1 (6 bases). The V gene's germline CDR1 is SGHVS and CDR2 FQNEAQ. CDR3 size: 16 residues. V lost 5 bases to trimming and J lost 4 bases, with 21 bases between them. CDR3 in DNA: TGTGCCAGCAGCCCAGTGACAGGTCCTCACTTTTACGAGCAGTACGTC. Protein: CASSPVTGPHFYEQYV.

A few counts support this clonotype. The chain employs TRBV28 and TRBJ2-7; D might be TRBD2 (6 bases). Deletions cut 10 bases from V and 3 bases from J, with 19 bases between. CDR3 length: 14 residues. Germline assignment: CDR1 MDHEN and CDR2 SYDVKM. This CDR3 reads CATLAGRGVYEQYV. In nucleotides, the CDR3 is TGTGCCACCCTCGCCGGGAGAGGGGTCTACGAGCAGTACGTC.

At least ten counts were recorded for this clonotype. The chain combines TRBV7-2 with TRBJ2-5, with TRBD1 matching 9 bases. The trim removed 1 base at V and 3 bases at J, leaving 6 bases unmatched. Per the germline V gene, CDR1 is SGHTA and CDR2 is FQGNSA. The CDR3 covers 16 residues. The CDR3, as DNA: TGTGCCAGCAGCTTAGTCTTCTGGGACAGGGAAGAGACCCAGTACTTC. Encoded protein: CASSLVFWDREETQYF.

The chain employs TRBV5-6 and TRBJ2-1; no firm D call. Trimming stripped 9 bases from V and 5 bases from J, with 18 bases between. The CDR3 runs 14 residues. The V gene's germline CDR1 is SGHDT and CDR2 YYEEEE. The CDR3 DNA sequence: TGTGCCAACACCCCCGAGACAAGGAACAATGAGCAGTTCTTC. Translated: CANTPETRNNEQFF.

This clonotype was seen a few times. CDR3 in DNA: TGTGCCAGCAGCTTAAGACAAACCCCCACCGGGGAGCTGTTTTTT. It translates to CASSLRQTPTGELFF. J is TRBJ2-2 and V is TRBV7-3; D is unclear. The V gene's germline CDR1 is SGHTA and CDR2 FQGTGA. The CDR3 loop spans 15 amino acids. V was trimmed by 1 base and J by 4 bases, leaving 10 bases between them.

V and J are TRBV23-1 and TRBJ1-4, with TRBD1 matching 8 bases. TRBV23-1 is filed as an ORF, its function uncertain. CDR3 length equals 16 residues. V lost 6 bases, J lost 8 bases, and 14 bases stayed unmatched. CDR3 sequence: CASRLKQKTGEEKLFF. The CDR3 DNA follows: TGCGCCAGCAGACTTAAACAGAAGACAGGGGAGGAAAAACTGTTTTTT.

Remarks on this clonotype: A read error may be the cause here, since a much bigger clone is one base away. The chain links TRBV5-6 to TRBJ2-1; 8 bases map to TRBD2. Unmatched junction bases numbered 13, after V lost 6 bases and J lost 5 bases. Germline V lookup: CDR1 SGHDT, CDR2 YYEEEE. The CDR3 runs to 16 residues. In nucleotides, the CDR3 is TGTGCCAGCAACTCTCCGGGACTAGTATTGGACAATGAGCAGTTCTTC. Protein: CASNSPGLVLDNEQFF.

This clonotype was detected ten times or more. The rearrangement uses TRBV4-3 and TRBJ2-5; 11 bases are a match to TRBD2. The CDR3 has 14 residues. J was trimmed by 5 bases and V by 1 base; bases with no gene match: 0. Germline V lookup: CDR1 LGHNA, CDR2 YSLEER. CDR3 bases: TGCGCCAGCAGCCAAGGGACTAGCGGGGAGACCCAGTACTTC. Translation: CASSQGTSGETQYF.

In its sample, this clonotype was seen a few times. The chain joins TRBV12-3 or TRBV12-4 to TRBJ1-3, with D uncertain. CDR3 length equals 14 residues. The V end was cut by 8 bases, the J end by 0 bases, with 11 bases between. CDR3: CASDDNSSGNTIYF. The CDR3 bases are TGTGCCAGCGACGACAACAGCTCTGGAAACACCATATATTTT.

The genes are TRBV6-1 and TRBJ1-6, with 10 bases identical to TRBD1. The CDR3 is 18 residues long. CDR1 MNHNS and CDR2 SASEGT come from the germline V gene. J lost 8 bases, V lost 5 bases, and 15 bases had no gene match. The CDR3 nucleotides read TGTGCCAGCAGTTTCCGGGACAGGGGTTTCCCGGGGGATTCACCCCTCCACTTT. Translation gives CASSFRDRGFPGDSPLHF.

This clonotype has just a few counts. J is TRBJ1-1 and V is TRBV7-9, with 7 bases fitting TRBD1. The CDR3 spans 17 residues. The V gene's germline CDR1 is SEHNR and CDR2 FQNEAQ (reference sequence). V trimming: 1 base; J trimming: 0 bases; junction bases outside the gene matches: 8. The CDR3 here is CASSLGGRGALNTEAFF. CDR3 sequence (DNA): TGTGCCAGCAGCTTAGGGGGCAGGGGGGCACTGAACACTGAAGCTTTCTTT.

This sequence joins TRBV28 and TRBJ1-3; no definite D call. Between the trimmed V and J ends, which lost 5 bases and 4 bases, there was a span of 15 bases. Germline-derived CDR1 and CDR2 are MDHEN and SYDVKM. This CDR3 comprises 15 residues. CDR3 DNA: TGTGCCAGCAGTACCAGCCCCCCGGGCGGAAACACCATATATTTT. As protein: CASSTSPPGGNTIYF.

In its sample, this clonotype was seen a few times. The chain joins TRBV14 to TRBJ2-1; D is ambiguous. V was cut by 4 bases and J by 4 bases, with 14 bases left in between. The CDR3 runs 15 residues. Germline CDR1 and CDR2: SGHDN and FVKESK. The CDR3 DNA reads as TGTGCCAGCAGCCCTTTATTAGTGGGTTACAATGAGCAGTTCTTC. This encodes CASSPLLVGYNEQFF.

This clonotype showed up many times. The chain couples TRBV19 to TRBJ1-4, with TRBD1 as a possible D gene (6 bases). CDR1 is LNHDA and CDR2 is SQIVND in the germline V gene (reference sequence). V dropped 6 bases and J dropped 8 bases, with 16 bases sitting between them. The CDR3 consists of 14 residues. In DNA form, the CDR3 reads TGTGCCAGTAGCAAGCCACAGGGTAAAGAAAAACTGTTTTTT. Translation: CASSKPQGKEKLFF.

The rearrangement uses TRBV27 and TRBJ2-2; tentative D call: TRBD1 (6 bases). This CDR3 has 13 amino acids. CDR1 is MNHEY, CDR2 SMNVEV, per germline (reference sequence). The V end was cut by 8 bases, the J end by 7 bases, with 14 bases between. CDR3 nucleotides: TGTGCCAGCGCGGCAGGGGCCTTCGGGGAGCTGTTTTTT. Translated: CASAAGAFGELFF.

This clonotype was detected ten times or more. The chain links TRBV7-9 to TRBJ2-1; the D call may be TRBD1 or TRBD2 (5 bases each). Germline assignment: CDR1 SEHNR and CDR2 FQNEAQ (reference sequence). The CDR3 is 14 amino acids. Trimming took 4 bases from V and 8 from J, leaving 15 bases between them. This CDR3 is CASSSGLGGDEQFF. CDR3 sequence (DNA): TGTGCCAGCAGCTCGGGGCTCGGAGGCGATGAGCAGTTCTTC.

This clonotype occurred a few times. The CDR3 region has the DNA TGTGCCAGCAGCTTCATGTCAGCGGGGGTGGGCTACAATGAGCAGTTCTTC. The encoded protein is CASSFMSAGVGYNEQFF. The chain has TRBV7-6 and TRBJ2-1; 8 bases agree with TRBD2. Looked up from germline, CDR1 is SGHVS and CDR2 is FNYEAQ. With V trimmed by 3 bases and J by 3 bases, 10 bases remained unmatched. There are 17 residues in the CDR3.

This clonotype was counted a single time. The chain recombines TRBV6-2 or TRBV6-3 with TRBJ2-7; TRBD2 might be the D (6 bases). CDR3 length: 14 residues. Germline assignment: CDR1 MNHEY and CDR2 SVGEGT. Between the trimmed V and J ends, which lost 6 bases and 7 bases, there was a span of 19 bases. Here the CDR3 DNA reads TGTGCCAGCAGCAATAGGGACTCCACACCGGAGCAGTACGTC. Translating gives CASSNRDSTPEQYV.

This clonotype appeared many times. The chain recombines TRBV7-9 with TRBJ1-2; possible D gene TRBD1, 6 bases. This CDR3 has 16 amino acids. The V gene lost 5 bases and the J gene lost 4 bases, with 20 bases spanning the gap. CDR1 is SEHNR, CDR2 FQNEAQ, per germline (reference sequence). The CDR3 loop reads CASSTNRGAFVYGYTF. DNA for the CDR3: TGTGCCAGCAGCACCAATCGGGGGGCATTCGTCTATGGCTACACCTTC. The whole variable domain, remainder taken from reference TRBV7-9 and TRBJ1-2, is DTGVSQNPRHKITKRGQNVTFRCDPISEHNRLYWYRQTLGQGPEFLTYFQNEAQLEKSRLLSDRFSAERPKGSFSTLEIQRTEQGDSAMYLCASSTNRGAFVYGYTFGSGTRLTVV.

This clonotype has just a few counts. This rearrangement joins TRBV14 to TRBJ1-1; D might be TRBD1 (6 bases). The CDR3 consists of 14 residues. CDR1 and CDR2 from the germline V gene are SGHDN and FVKESK. V lost 0 bases and J 3 bases, leaving 8 bases between the germline ends. Here the CDR3 DNA reads TGTGCCAGCAGCCAAGAGGACAGTTACACTGAAGCTTTCTTT. It yields the protein CASSQEDSYTEAFF.

The rearrangement links TRBV24-1 to TRBJ2-3, with TRBD1 matching over 8 bases. The ends lost 4 bases at V and 1 base at J; junction bases unmatched: 6. CDR3 length: 16 amino acids. Germline CDR1 KGHDR, CDR2 SFDVKD. In DNA, the CDR3 is TGTGCCACCAGTGACCTCAGGGGGCAAGGCACAGATACGCAGTATTTT. This codes for CATSDLRGQGTDTQYF.

This clonotype came up a few times. This chain connects TRBV14 to TRBJ2-7, with 9 nucleotides matching TRBD1. J lost 6 bases, V lost 4 bases, and 4 bases had no gene match. Germline V gene sequence: CDR1 SGHDN, CDR2 FVKESK. The CDR3 length is 13 residues. Written as DNA, the CDR3 is TGTGCCAGCAGCCGGGGACAGGGAGCCGAGCAGTACGTC. Translating gives CASSRGQGAEQYV.

CDR3 nucleotide sequence: TGCAGCGCCCGTGAAGCAGGCACTGAAGCTTTCTTT. It codes for CSAREAGTEAFF. The chain couples TRBV29-1 to TRBJ1-1; D is unresolved. Germline assignment: CDR1 SQVTM and CDR2 ANQGSEA. The CDR3 sequence is 12 residues long. V was shortened by 7 bases and J by 4 bases, with 13 bases between the two germline ends.

This clonotype was found many times. This chain links TRBV7-2 with TRBJ2-3; 7 bases match TRBD2. V was pared by 5 bases and J by 2 bases, with 7 bases of the junction left unmatched. Germline V gene lookup returns CDR1 SGHTA and CDR2 FQGNSA. The CDR3 has 15 residues. CDR3 DNA: TGTGCCAGCAGCACCTGGACTAGGTACACAGATACGCAGTATTTT. Its translation: CASSTWTRYTDTQYF.